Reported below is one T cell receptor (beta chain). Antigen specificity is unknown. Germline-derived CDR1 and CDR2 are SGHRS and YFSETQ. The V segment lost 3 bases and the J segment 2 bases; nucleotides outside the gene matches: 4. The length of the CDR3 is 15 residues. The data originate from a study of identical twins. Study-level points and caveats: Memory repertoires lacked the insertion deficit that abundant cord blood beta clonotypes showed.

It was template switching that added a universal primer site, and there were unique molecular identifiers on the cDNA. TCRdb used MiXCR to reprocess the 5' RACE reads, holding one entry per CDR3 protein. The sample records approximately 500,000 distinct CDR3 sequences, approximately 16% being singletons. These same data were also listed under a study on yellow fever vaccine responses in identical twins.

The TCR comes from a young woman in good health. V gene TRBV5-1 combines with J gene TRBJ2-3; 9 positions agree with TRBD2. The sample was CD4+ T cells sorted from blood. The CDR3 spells CASSSKRGDTDTQYF. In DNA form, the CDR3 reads TGCGCCAGCAGCTCAAAGCGGGGGGACACAGATACGCAGTATTTT.